A single sample gave rise to the 16 T cell receptor beta chains below, sequenced in a study of CXCR3-negative and CXCR3-positive naive CD8 T cells. The authors made the TRB cDNA libraries by 5' RACE using UMI labels. TCRdb reprocessed the 5' RACE reads, keeping one entry per CDR3 protein, no DNA. The sample table sets out tens of thousands of distinct CDR3 sequences. Material for sequencing was naive CXCR3- CD8+ T cells from blood. Subset in this sample: CD45RO-CCR7+CD27+CD95- naive CD8+ T cells lacking CXCR3 (TNR3-). The receptors stem from a human donor in good health. Some clones in this sample may be carry-over from other donors' samples.

The chain is built from TRBV12-3 or TRBV12-4 and TRBJ2-1; TCRdb outputs TRBD1, but without DNA this stays unchecked. The CDR3 covers 11 residues. CDR3 in amino acids: CASSPAASLFF.

The chain recombines TRBV7-2 with TRBJ2-7; the D gene TCRdb calls, TRBD1, cannot be checked with no DNA. This CDR3 spans 13 amino acids. Germline V gene data show CDR1 as SGHTA and CDR2 as FQGNSA. CDR3 in amino acids: CASSLVDSYEQYF.

The genes are TRBV29-1 and TRBJ2-5; TCRdb picks TRBD2, but there is no DNA to check that call. The CDR3 loop spans 14 amino acids. Germline V CDR1 and CDR2: SQVTM, ANQGSEA. CDR3: CSVPARRLRETQYF.

The chain couples TRBV19 to TRBJ2-7; TCRdb names TRBD1, which stays unverified in the absence of DNA. Germline values: CDR1 LNHDA, CDR2 SQIVND (reference sequence). The CDR3 contains 14 residues. The CDR3 sequence: CASKPGQGIYEQYF.

The chain carries TRBV7-2 and TRBJ2-5. There are 14 residues in the CDR3. The germline CDR1 and CDR2 sequences are SGHTA and FQGNSA. The CDR3 loop is CASSPDWIQETQYF.

The chain combines TRBV29-1 with TRBJ2-1; there is no DNA to check the TCRdb D call of TRBD1. CDR3 length: 16 residues. Germline V CDR1 and CDR2: SQVTM, ANQGSEA. The CDR3: CSAEGVLGQGYNEQFF.

The CDR3 here is CTGGGVETHTEAFF. The chain combines TRBV20-1 with TRBJ1-1. Looked up from germline, CDR1 is DFQATT and CDR2 is SNEGSKA (reference sequence). The CDR3 runs to 14 residues.

The chain carries TRBV5-5 and TRBJ1-4; the TRBD1 assignment by TCRdb is unverifiable without DNA. The CDR3 contains 17 residues. Per the germline V gene, CDR1 is SGHKS and CDR2 is YYEKEE (reference sequence). This CDR3 reads CASSSDPRDRGHEKLFF.

The gene calls are TRBV14 and TRBJ1-6; TCRdb returns TRBD1, unconfirmable since there is no DNA. The germline gives CDR1 SGHDN, CDR2 FVKESK. The CDR3 consists of 15 residues. Here the CDR3 reads CASSVDRNYNSPLHF.

The genes are TRBV12-3 or TRBV12-4 and TRBJ2-7. The CDR3 sequence is 15 residues long. The CDR3 protein is CASSLDGKSSYEQYF.

V and J are TRBV27 and TRBJ2-7. The germline CDR1 and CDR2 sequences are MNHEY and SMNVEV (reference sequence). The CDR3 totals 12 residues. The CDR3 sequence is CASSLSSYEQYF.

The rearrangement links TRBV3-1 to TRBJ2-5; TCRdb's D call of TRBD2 is untestable without DNA. From germline, CDR1 is LGHDT and CDR2 YNNKEL (reference sequence). The CDR3 is 13 residues long. CDR3 residues: CASSRDSRETQYF.

The gene calls are TRBV29-1 and TRBJ2-5. CDR1 and CDR2 from the germline V gene are SQVTM and ANQGSEA. This CDR3 contains 12 residues. CDR3 sequence: CSVEESGETQYF.

This chain connects TRBV28 to TRBJ1-2; the D call of TRBD1 rests on TCRdb alone, since no DNA is present to check it. Germline V lookup: CDR1 MDHEN, CDR2 SYDVKM. This CDR3 spans 15 amino acids. The CDR3 loop reads CASSADRVWVYGYTF.

The chain recombines TRBV15 with TRBJ1-1. CDR1 and CDR2 from the germline V gene are LNHNV and YYDKDF (reference sequence). The CDR3 runs to 12 residues. The CDR3 sequence is CATSTYNTEAFF. The whole variable domain, filled in from reference TRBV15 and TRBJ1-1, reads DAMVIQNPRYQVTQFGKPVTLSCSQTLNHNVMYWYQQKSSQAPKLLFHYYDKDFNNEADTPDNFQSRRPNTSFCFLDIRSPGLGDTAMYLCATSTYNTEAFFGQGTRLTVV.

V gene TRBV20-1 combines with J gene TRBJ1-1; TCRdb returns TRBD1, unconfirmable since there is no DNA. CDR3 size: 12 residues. Germline CDR1 reads DFQATT; CDR2 reads SNEGSKA (reference sequence). CDR3 region: CSAATGDTEAFF.